In this sample, the clone carrying this T cell receptor (beta chain) turned up once. Its cognate antigen is unknown. CDR3 size: 15 residues. The germline V gene encodes CDR1 LNHDA and CDR2 SQIVND (reference sequence). The V segment lost 5 bases and the J segment 6 bases; nucleotides outside the gene matches: 8. TCRdb reprocessed the multiplex PCR reads via MiXCR and lists one record per CDR3 protein. The table shows more than 200,000 distinct CDR3 sequences, with roughly 30% occurring only once. Samples came from axillary lymph nodes draining the breast cancer. These data originate in a study of breast tumors, draining lymph nodes, adjacent tissues. Overall study results and limits: Findings are consistent with lymph node origin and intratumoral expansion of most tumor T cells. Compared with basal-like, luminal-like tumors shared significantly more repertoire with nontumor tissue. Tumors had less TCR diversity than lymph nodes, more than nontumor tissue.

The chain recombines TRBV19 with TRBJ2-3, with 10 bases lining up with TRBD2. The specimen was axillary lymph node tissue. This receptor was taken from a female donor with breast cancer. Some clones in this sample may be carry-over from other donors' samples. CDR3 in DNA: TGTGCCAGTAGTGGGACTAGCGAATACACGGATACGCAGTATTTT. It is translated as CASSGTSEYTDTQYF.